These 4 T cell receptor beta chains were all obtained from the same sample, sequenced in a study of vaccination and CD4 T cells after COVID-19. Cultured CD4+ T-cell DNA underwent Oncomine TCR Beta short-read sequencing. TCRdb passed the PCR reads through MiXCR, listing each CDR3 protein once. Among roughly 7,000 distinct CDR3 sequences, less than 55% were seen once, and the ten largest hold around a quarter. Their target antigens are unknown. Treatment meaning: approximately nine-day PBMC culture with coronavirus spike peptide pools or control peptides (ViraFEST assay). Gathering of the CD4+ T cells, from the unexposed donor, took place before the COVID-19 pandemic (2011-2018). Specimen: CD4+ T cells from blood, cultured in vitro. Receptors were obtained from a human donor in good health.

This clonotype was found once. This chain joins TRBV30 and TRBJ2-7, with 7 bases aligning to TRBD2. CDR3 length: 14 residues. Germline lookup yields CDR1 GTSNPN and CDR2 SVGIG (reference sequence). With V trimmed by 7 bases and J by 2 bases, 11 bases remained unmatched. In nucleotides, the CDR3 is TGTGCCTTCACGACTAGCTGGGACCCCTACGAGCAGTACTTC. It encodes CAFTTSWDPYEQYF.

There are a few counts of this clonotype. This chain joins TRBV20-1 and TRBJ1-6; D is possibly TRBD1 (5 bases). CDR3 length equals 14 residues. CDR1 is DFQATT and CDR2 is SNEGSKA in the germline V gene (reference sequence). Between the trimmed V and J ends, which lost 3 bases and 8 bases, there was a span of 14 bases. CDR3 DNA: TGCAGTGCTAGGGGGGGACGGGAGGATTCACCCCTCCACTTT. Encoded protein: CSARGGREDSPLHF.

This clonotype was seen only a few times. The chain couples TRBV7-8 to TRBJ2-5, with 8 nucleotides matching TRBD2. V shed 1 base, J shed 5 bases, and the junction held 3 bases outside the gene matches. The germline V gene has CDR1 SGHVS and CDR2 FQNEAQ. This CDR3 comprises 14 residues. In DNA, the CDR3 is TGTGCCAGCAGCTTAGACCCGGGAGGGGAGACCCAGTACTTC. Amino acid sequence: CASSLDPGGETQYF.

This chain connects TRBV28 to TRBJ1-5; the D is unclear. Trimming left V 0 bases short and J 2 bases short, with 11 bases between. The CDR3 runs to 16 residues. Germline lookup yields CDR1 MDHEN and CDR2 SYDVKM. The CDR3 protein is CASSLWVGRGNQPQHF. The DNA for the CDR3 is TGTGCCAGCAGTTTATGGGTCGGCCGTGGCAATCAGCCCCAGCATTTT.